Listed below are T cell receptor beta chains from one sample, sequenced in a study of T cells expressing NK-cell markers. TCRdb reprocessed the 5' RACE reads, keeping one entry per CDR3 protein, no DNA. The specimen's table records approximately 3,000 distinct CDR3 sequences. Sequenced input: blood T cells: a sorted CD56 or NKG2C T cell subset, CD4+ or CD8+ T cells, or bulk PBMC T cells (not recorded which). The receptor source for this set is a man aged 18 to 69 in good health. The CDR3 runs from the conserved cysteine through the conserved F or W.

j_gene: TRBJ2-1
v_gene: TRBV2
CDR3aa: CASSGVQPSYNEQFF

j_gene: TRBJ2-2
v_gene: TRBV7-9
CDR3aa: CASSFPRGHSNTGELFF

j_gene: TRBJ2-2
v_gene: TRBV6-2/TRBV6-3
CDR3aa: CASSYSKGGLSTGELFF

j_gene: TRBJ2-7
v_gene: TRBV20-1
CDR3aa: CSARAPTGTEQYF

j_gene: TRBJ2-2
v_gene: TRBV2
CDR3aa: CASKGDSPTTGELFF

j_gene: TRBJ1-1
v_gene: TRBV5-1
CDR3aa: CASSLVGQKKNTEAFF

j_gene: TRBJ1-1
v_gene: TRBV14
CDR3aa: CASSPRQGGDTEAFF

j_gene: TRBJ2-1
v_gene: TRBV5-8
CDR3aa: CASSLDPTGDNEQFF

j_gene: TRBJ1-3
v_gene: TRBV5-5
CDR3aa: CASSFRGGGSGNTIYF

j_gene: TRBJ2-7
v_gene: TRBV5-1
CDR3aa: CASSLAGNYEQYF